This T cell receptor beta chain was identified during a study of cytomegalovirus exposure and HLA in healthy donors. Broader study findings: A previous analysis found most TCR beta V segments productive roughly 87% or roughly 30% of the time. What a later analysis showed was that several of the most significant clusters appeared linked to common viral pathogens. Later on, an analysis tied roughly 17,000 TCR beta sequences to HLA alleles at 0.05 false discovery rate.

This CDR3 contains 15 residues. Per the germline V gene, CDR1 is MNHEY and CDR2 is SMNVEV (reference sequence). V shed 6 bases, J shed 2 bases, and the junction held 10 bases outside the gene matches. The PCR was carried out with 60 Vbeta primers and 13 Jbeta primers. The assay was immunoSEQ multiplex PCR, and TCRdb's table has in-frame clones only and misses some. The sample includes 200,000 to 250,000 clones, over 80% of them seen just once. As regards this clone: What it recognizes is unknown.

The sample consisted of PBMCs. This clonotype originated in a boy between 2 and 15 years old in good health and CMV-seronegative. This rearrangement joins TRBV27 to TRBJ2-7, with 7 bases aligning to TRBD2. CDR3 in amino acids: CASSSRAGWAYEQYF. The CDR3 coding sequence is TGTGCCAGCAGCTCCCGAGCGGGATGGGCCTACGAGCAGTACTTC.